The count of the clone carrying this TCR beta chain is one. This entry belongs to a study of blood T cell repertoires in COVID-19. On the study more broadly: Acute and convalescent COVID-19 specimens originated in the United States, Italy and Spain. From T cells, B-cell-depleted T cells, or PBMCs came the material, which was cDNA or gDNA.

Per the original data handling: Scientists estimated how many nucleated cells there were by amplifying reference gene primers. This table comes from immunoSEQ multiplex PCR, and its TCRdb copy is limited to in-frame clones, with some not included. The V and J calls and clone size were taken over from that table, and D and trimming were inferred from the DNA. This sample has tens of thousands of clones, with approximately 79% found just once. CDR3 length: 16 residues. With 4 bases clipped from V and 3 bases from J, the junction kept 10 bases outside the gene matches. CDR1 is SGHRS, CDR2 YFSETQ, per germline.

Sequenced material: peripheral blood. The gene calls are TRBV5-1 and TRBJ1-1; 9 nucleotides agree with TRBD1. The sequence derives from a man between 65 and 85 years old with active or convalescent COVID-19. CDR3 coding DNA: TGCGCCAGCAGCACCACAGGGGGCATAGGGTACACTGAAGCTTTCTTT. It translates to CASSTTGGIGYTEAFF.